This TCR beta chain was recovered during a study of monozygotic twins with inflammatory bowel disease. CDR1 is MDHEN, CDR2 SYDVKM, per germline. The CDR3 covers 14 residues. RNA in its total form was extracted from whole blood, and T cells were not sorted. TCRdb re-analyzed the 5' RACE reads; it lists each CDR3 protein once, without DNA. The listing contains approximately 200,000 distinct CDR3 sequences. Sequenced material: blood. The chain employs TRBV28 and TRBJ1-5. This receptor was identified in a human donor with ulcerative colitis or Crohn's disease, or a healthy co-twin of an affected twin (not recorded which). The CDR3 region is CASSSRYSNQPQHF.